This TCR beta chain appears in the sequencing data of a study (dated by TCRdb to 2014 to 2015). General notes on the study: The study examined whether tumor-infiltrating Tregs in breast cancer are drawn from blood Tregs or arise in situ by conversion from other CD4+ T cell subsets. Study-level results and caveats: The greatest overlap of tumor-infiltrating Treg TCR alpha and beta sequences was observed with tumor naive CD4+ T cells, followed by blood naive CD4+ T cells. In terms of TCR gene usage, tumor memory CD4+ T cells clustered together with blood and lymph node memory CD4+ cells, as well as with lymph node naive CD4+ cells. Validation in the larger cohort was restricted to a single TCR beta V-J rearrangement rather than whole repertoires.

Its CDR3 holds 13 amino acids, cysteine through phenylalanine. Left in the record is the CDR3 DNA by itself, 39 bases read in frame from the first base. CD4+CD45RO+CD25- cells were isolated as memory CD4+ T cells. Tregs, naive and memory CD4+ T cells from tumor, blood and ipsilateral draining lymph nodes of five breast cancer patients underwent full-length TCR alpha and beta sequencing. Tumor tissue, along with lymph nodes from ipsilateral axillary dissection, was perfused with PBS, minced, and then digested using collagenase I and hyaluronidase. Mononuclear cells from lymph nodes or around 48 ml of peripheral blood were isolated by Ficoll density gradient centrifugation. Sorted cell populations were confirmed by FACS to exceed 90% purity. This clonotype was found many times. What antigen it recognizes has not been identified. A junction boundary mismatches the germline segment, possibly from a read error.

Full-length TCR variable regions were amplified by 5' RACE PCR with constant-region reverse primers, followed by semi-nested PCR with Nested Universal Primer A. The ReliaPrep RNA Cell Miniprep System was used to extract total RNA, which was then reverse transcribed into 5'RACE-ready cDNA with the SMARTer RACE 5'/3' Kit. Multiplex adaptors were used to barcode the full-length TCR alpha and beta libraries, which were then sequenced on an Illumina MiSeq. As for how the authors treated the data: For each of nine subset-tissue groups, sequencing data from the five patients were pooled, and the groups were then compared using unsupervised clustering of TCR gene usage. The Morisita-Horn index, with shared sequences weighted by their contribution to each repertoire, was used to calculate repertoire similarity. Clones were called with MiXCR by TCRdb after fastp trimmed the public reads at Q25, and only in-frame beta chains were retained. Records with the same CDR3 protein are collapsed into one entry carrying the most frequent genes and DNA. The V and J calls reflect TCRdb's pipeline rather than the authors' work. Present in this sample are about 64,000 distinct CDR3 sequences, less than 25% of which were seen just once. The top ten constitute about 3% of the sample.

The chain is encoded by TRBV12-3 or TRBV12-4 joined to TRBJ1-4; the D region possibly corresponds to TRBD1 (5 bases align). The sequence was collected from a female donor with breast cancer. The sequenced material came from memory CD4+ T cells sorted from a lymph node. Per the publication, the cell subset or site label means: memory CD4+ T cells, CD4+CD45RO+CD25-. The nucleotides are TGTGCCAGCAGCTTAGGGACGGCGGCGGAACTGTTTTTT. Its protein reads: CASSLGTAAELFF.